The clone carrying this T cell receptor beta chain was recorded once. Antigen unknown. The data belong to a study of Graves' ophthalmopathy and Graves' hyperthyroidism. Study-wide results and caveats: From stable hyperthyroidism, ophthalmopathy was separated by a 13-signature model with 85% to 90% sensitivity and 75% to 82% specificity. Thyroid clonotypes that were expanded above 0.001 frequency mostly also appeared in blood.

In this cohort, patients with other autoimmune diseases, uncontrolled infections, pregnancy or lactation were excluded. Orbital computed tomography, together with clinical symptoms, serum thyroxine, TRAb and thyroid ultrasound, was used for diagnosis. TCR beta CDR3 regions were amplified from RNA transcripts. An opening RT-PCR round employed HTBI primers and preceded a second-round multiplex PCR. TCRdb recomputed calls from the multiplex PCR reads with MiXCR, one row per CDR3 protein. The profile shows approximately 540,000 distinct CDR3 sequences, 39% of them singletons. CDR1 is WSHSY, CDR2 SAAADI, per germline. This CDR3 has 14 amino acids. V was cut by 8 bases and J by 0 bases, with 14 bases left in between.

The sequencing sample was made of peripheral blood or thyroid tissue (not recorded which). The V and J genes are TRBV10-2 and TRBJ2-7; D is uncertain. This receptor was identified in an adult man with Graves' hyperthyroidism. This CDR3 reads CASVERDISYEQYF. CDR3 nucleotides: TGCGCCAGCGTTGAGAGAGACATCTCCTACGAGCAGTACTTC.